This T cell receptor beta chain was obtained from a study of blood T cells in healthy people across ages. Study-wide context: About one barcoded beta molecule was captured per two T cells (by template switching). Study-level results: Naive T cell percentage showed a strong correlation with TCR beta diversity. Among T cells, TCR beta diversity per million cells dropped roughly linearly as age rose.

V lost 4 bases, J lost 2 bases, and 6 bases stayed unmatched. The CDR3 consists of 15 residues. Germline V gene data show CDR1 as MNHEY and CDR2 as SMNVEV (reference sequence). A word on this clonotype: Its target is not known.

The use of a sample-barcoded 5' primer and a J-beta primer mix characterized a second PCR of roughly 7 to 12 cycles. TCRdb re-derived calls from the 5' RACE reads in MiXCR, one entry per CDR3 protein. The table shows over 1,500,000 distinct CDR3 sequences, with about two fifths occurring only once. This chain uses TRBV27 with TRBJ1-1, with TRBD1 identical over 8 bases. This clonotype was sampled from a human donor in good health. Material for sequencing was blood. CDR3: CASSSLQGANTEAFF. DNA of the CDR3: TGTGCCAGCAGTTCCCTCCAGGGGGCAAACACTGAAGCTTTCTTT.